The clone carrying this T cell receptor beta chain was picked up a small number of times. Antigen specificity is unknown. Only in-frame clones appear in the TCRdb table, and some are missing; sequencing was by immunoSEQ multiplex PCR. Among 39,000 or so clones listed, about nine tenths were seen once. This specimen belongs to a study of resident and recirculating memory T cells in vitiligo. The wider study: Whole samples, not sorted cells, were homogenized and used for genomic DNA extraction. Findings of the study overall: Non-conserved TCRs across sites and patients suggested distinct clones per lesion.

The ends lost 3 bases at V and 5 bases at J; junction bases unmatched: 1. Germline assignment: CDR1 SGDLS and CDR2 YYNGEE. The CDR3 spans 13 residues. The chain employs TRBV9 and TRBJ1-4; 7 nucleotides agree with TRBD1. The receptor comes from a male donor with vitiligo. Sequenced input: blood. The chain's CDR3 is CASSGQGNEKLFF. CDR3 DNA: TGTGCCAGCAGCGGACAGGGAAATGAAAAACTGTTTTTT.